These 20 T cell receptor beta chains came from one sample sequenced in a study of cytomegalovirus exposure and HLA in healthy donors. PCR employed 60 Vbeta and 13 Jbeta primers. Some clones are missing from TCRdb's copy, which holds only in-frame ones; the method was immunoSEQ multiplex PCR. This table holds 200,000 or so clones, 70% found once. The material sequenced was PBMCs. These receptors were obtained from a man in his forties in good health and CMV-seropositive.

Of note for this clone: The sample carries other DNA sequences with the same CDR3. The rearrangement uses TRBV5-6 and TRBJ2-3; TRBD2 agrees at 9 bases. Germline lookup yields CDR1 SGHDT and CDR2 YYEEEE. J lost 6 bases, V lost 5 bases, and 4 bases had no gene match. The CDR3 is 13 residues long. The chain's CDR3 is CASRSGLADTQYF. The CDR3 DNA sequence: TGTGCCAGCAGGTCGGGACTAGCCGATACGCAGTATTTT.

This rearrangement joins TRBV2 to TRBJ2-5; D possibly corresponds to TRBD2 (5 bases). Germline V gives CDR1 SNHLY, CDR2 FYNNEI. This CDR3 has 13 residues. Trimming shortened V by 6 bases and J by 2 bases, and 10 bases separated the two germline ends. The CDR3 region is CASRAPGQETQYF. The CDR3 nucleotides read TGTGCCAGCAGGGCCCCGGGGCAAGAGACCCAGTACTTC.

The CDR3 is CASSSRQGTEAFF. As DNA, the CDR3 is TGTGCCAGCAGTTCTCGACAGGGCACTGAAGCTTTCTTT. The chain recombines TRBV6-6 with TRBJ1-1, with TRBD1 matching 7 bases. V shed 4 bases, J shed 4 bases, and the junction held 3 bases outside the gene matches. Germline V gene lookup returns CDR1 MNHNY and CDR2 SVGAGI (reference sequence). The CDR3 runs 13 residues.

V usage is TRBV7-2 and J usage is TRBJ2-5; 15 bases align to TRBD2. The V and J ends lost 5 bases and 4 bases, in that order; junction bases with no gene match: 5. Germline V CDR1 and CDR2: SGHTA, FQGNSA. The CDR3 totals 16 residues. This CDR3 reads CASSPGLAGGLETQYF. In nucleotides, the CDR3 is TGTGCCAGCAGCCCTGGACTAGCGGGGGGGCTAGAGACCCAGTACTTC.

The chain combines TRBV29-1 with TRBJ2-1; 9 bases are a match to TRBD1. V trimming: 4 bases; J trimming: 3 bases; junction bases outside the gene matches: 10. Per the germline V gene, CDR1 is SQVTM and CDR2 is ANQGSEA. CDR3 length: 16 amino acids. CDR3 sequence: CSVGSPGTGNYNEQFF. DNA for the CDR3: TGCAGCGTTGGTAGCCCAGGGACAGGGAACTACAATGAGCAGTTCTTC.

A word on this clone: Within the sample, other DNA sequences also encode this same CDR3. J is TRBJ2-1 and V is TRBV7-2; 7 bases align to TRBD2. V trimming: 1 base; J trimming: 4 bases; junction bases outside the gene matches: 7. This CDR3 region has 16 residues. CDR1 and CDR2 (germline): SGHTA, FQGNSA. CDR3 region: CASSLVRLAVYNEQFF. The CDR3 DNA is TGTGCCAGCAGCTTAGTTCGGCTAGCGGTATACAATGAGCAGTTCTTC. Looking up the rest from reference TRBV7-2 and TRBJ2-1 gives the full variable domain: GAGVSQSPSNKVTEKGKDVELRCDPISGHTALYWYRQSLGQGLEFLIYFQGNSAPDKSGLPSDRFSAERTGGSVSTLTIQRTQQEDSAVYLCASSLVRLAVYNEQFFGPGTRLTVL.

CDR3 residues: CASRSTSGDYNEQFF. CDR3 nucleotides: TGTGCCAGCAGGTCGACTAGCGGGGACTACAATGAGCAGTTCTTC. This rearrangement joins TRBV6-5 to TRBJ2-1, with TRBD2 matching 11 bases. With 6 bases clipped from V and 3 bases from J, the junction kept 4 bases outside the gene matches. The CDR3 loop spans 15 amino acids. The germline gives CDR1 MNHEY, CDR2 SVGAGI.

The chain has TRBV5-1 and TRBJ2-2, with D maybe TRBD1 (6 bases). The V gene lost 4 bases and the J gene lost 2 bases, with 15 bases spanning the gap. There are 16 residues in the CDR3. Per the germline V gene, CDR1 is SGHRS and CDR2 is YFSETQ. CDR3 bases: TGCGCCAGCAGCCCCCGGAGACAGGTTAACACCGGGGAGCTGTTTTTT. This gives the protein CASSPRRQVNTGELFF.

The sample holds a few counts of this clone. V is TRBV6-5 and J is TRBJ1-2, with 9 positions matching TRBD1. With V trimmed by 0 bases and J by 6 bases, 5 bases remained unmatched. CDR3 length equals 15 residues. CDR1 and CDR2 from the germline V gene are MNHEY and SVGAGI. The CDR3 protein is CASSYSGDRANGYTF. The CDR3 DNA reads TGTGCCAGCAGTTACTCGGGGGACAGGGCGAATGGCTACACCTTC.

In this sample, this clone turned up a few times. The sample contains more than one DNA sequence encoding this CDR3. The chain uses TRBV9 and TRBJ2-5, with a weak D call TRBD2 (7 bases). The CDR3 is made up of 15 amino acids. Trimming left V 4 bases short and J 5 bases short, with 18 bases between. The germline V gene encodes CDR1 SGDLS and CDR2 YYNGEE. The CDR3 is CASSPTSGGEETQYF. The CDR3 bases are TGTGCCAGCAGCCCTACTTCGGGGGGCGAGGAGACCCAGTACTTC.

V is TRBV12-2 and J is TRBJ1-2; the table assigns TRBD1, which was not confirmed against the DNA. TRBV12-2 is tagged as a pseudogene. The CDR3 spans 18 residues. CDR3 DNA: TGTGCAAGTCGCTCGTTAGGTCTGGACAGGGCAAATAACTATGGCTACACCTTC. Translating it yields CASRSLGLDRANNYGYTF.

V is TRBV27 and J is TRBJ1-2; TRBD1 might be the D (5 bases). Deletions cut 5 bases from V and 4 bases from J, with 11 bases between. The germline V gene has CDR1 MNHEY and CDR2 SMNVEV (reference sequence). CDR3 size: 13 residues. As DNA, the CDR3 is TGTGCCAGCAGTGCAGGGTCGGTCTATGGCTACACCTTC. The encoded protein is CASSAGSVYGYTF.

The chain recombines TRBV15 with TRBJ1-5; the match to TRBD1 covers 9 bases. Germline trimming cut 8 bases from V and 4 bases from J; bases unmatched to any gene: 9. The CDR3 has 15 residues. The V gene's germline CDR1 is LNHNV and CDR2 YYDKDF (reference sequence). The CDR3: CATEGGTGRNQPQHF. In DNA, the CDR3 is TGTGCCACCGAGGGTGGGACAGGGCGGAATCAGCCCCAGCATTTT.

The rearrangement links TRBV19 to TRBJ1-5, with unresolved D. V was clipped by 3 bases and J by 7 bases, with 19 bases between them. Germline V gene lookup returns CDR1 LNHDA and CDR2 SQIVND (reference sequence). This CDR3 has 16 residues. The CDR3 DNA is TGTGCCAGTAGTATCAGGACGGCCGGGGTAGAACAGCCCCAGCATTTT. This encodes CASSIRTAGVEQPQHF.

J is TRBJ2-5 and V is TRBV5-4; the D gene is possibly TRBD2 (5 bases). V dropped 2 bases and J dropped 3 bases, with 8 bases sitting between them. The CDR3 extends over 13 amino acids. Germline lookup yields CDR1 SGHNT and CDR2 YYREEE (reference sequence). This CDR3 is CASSFGGEETQYF. As DNA, the CDR3 is TGTGCCAGCAGCTTCGGAGGTGAAGAGACCCAGTACTTC.

The chain couples TRBV10-3 to TRBJ2-2; TRBD2 matches at 7 bases. CDR1 is ENHRY and CDR2 is SYGVKD in the germline V gene. The CDR3 covers 15 residues. With 7 bases clipped from V and 3 bases from J, the junction kept 8 bases outside the gene matches. In nucleotides, the CDR3 is TGTGCCATCAAGTATGGGACTACCGACACCGGGGAGCTGTTTTTT. Translated, it gives CAIKYGTTDTGELFF.

The chain couples TRBV6-1 to TRBJ2-3; 10 nucleotides line up with TRBD2. After removal of 7 bases from V and 4 bases from J, the junction contained 5 bases not matched to a gene. Germline values: CDR1 MNHNS, CDR2 SASEGT. The length of the CDR3 is 14 residues. CDR3 region: CASTTSGASDTQYF. DNA for the CDR3: TGTGCCAGCACCACTAGCGGGGCGTCAGATACGCAGTATTTT.

The rearrangement uses TRBV10-2 and TRBJ2-1, with a possible D match to TRBD2 (7 bases). The germline V gene encodes CDR1 WSHSY and CDR2 SAAADI. CDR3 length equals 16 residues. V gave up 7 bases and J gave up 3 bases, with 19 bases separating them. The CDR3 DNA reads as TGCGCCAGCATACCCGCGGGGGCACTGAACTACAATGAGCAGTTCTTC. Protein sequence: CASIPAGALNYNEQFF.

This chain connects TRBV14 to TRBJ2-3, with 7 bases matching TRBD1. V lost 5 bases and J lost 7; bases outside the gene matches: 6. Germline V gives CDR1 SGHDN, CDR2 FVKESK. The CDR3 spans 13 residues. CDR3 residues: CASSGTALYTQYF. The CDR3 DNA follows: TGTGCCAGCAGCGGGACAGCCCTTTATACGCAGTATTTT.

This clone was observed a handful of times. V gene TRBV28 combines with J gene TRBJ1-4, with D perhaps matching TRBD1 (5 bases). The V gene lost 3 bases and the J gene lost 5 bases, with 16 bases spanning the gap. The germline V gene encodes CDR1 MDHEN and CDR2 SYDVKM. The length of the CDR3 is 16 residues. For the CDR3, the DNA is TGTGCCAGCAGTTTTGAGCAGGGAGGGAGCAATGAAAAACTGTTTTTT. Its protein product is CASSFEQGGSNEKLFF.